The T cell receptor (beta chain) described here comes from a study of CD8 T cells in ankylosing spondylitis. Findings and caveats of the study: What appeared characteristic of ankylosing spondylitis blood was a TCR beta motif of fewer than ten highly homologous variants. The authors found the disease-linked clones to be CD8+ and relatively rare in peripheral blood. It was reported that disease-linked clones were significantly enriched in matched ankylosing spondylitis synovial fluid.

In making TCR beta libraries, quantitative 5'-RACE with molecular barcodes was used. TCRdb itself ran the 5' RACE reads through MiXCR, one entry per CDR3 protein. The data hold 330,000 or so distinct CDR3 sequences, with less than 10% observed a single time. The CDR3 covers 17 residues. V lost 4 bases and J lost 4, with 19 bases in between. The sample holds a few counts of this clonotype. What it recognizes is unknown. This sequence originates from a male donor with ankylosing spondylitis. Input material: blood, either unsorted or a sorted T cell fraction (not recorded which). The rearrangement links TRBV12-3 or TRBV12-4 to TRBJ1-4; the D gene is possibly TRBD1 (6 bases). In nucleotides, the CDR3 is TGTGCCAGCAGTTCTCCCCGGGACACCCCAAATAATGAAAAACTGTTTTTT. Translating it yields CASSSPRDTPNNEKLFF.